This is a list of T cell receptor beta chains from one sample in a study of T-cell reconstitution after alpha-beta-depleted transplantation in children. TCRdb redid the calling of the PCR reads with MiXCR, one entry per CDR3 protein. The data contain 900,000 or so distinct CDR3 sequences, roughly 16% of them singletons. Material: PBMCs, mostly from graft donor cells, obtained 360 days after TCRalphabeta/CD19-depleted stem cell transplant. Receptors were obtained from a male patient younger than 18 who had a stem cell transplant for acute lymphoblastic leukemia, so the T cells may come from the graft donor. Both conserved end residues are part of each CDR3. A D gene is named only where the DNA matches it firmly.

v_gene	d_gene	j_gene	CDR3aa
TRBV6-5	NA	TRBJ1-1	CASSLVRGKGGTEAFF
TRBV20-1	TRBD1	TRBJ1-1	CSAPRQGDRTEAFF
TRBV20-1	NA	TRBJ1-4	CSASGTLGELFF
TRBV6-1	NA	TRBJ1-2	CASSEAWAGWGYTF
TRBV3-1	NA	TRBJ2-3	CASSQQPREDTQYF
TRBV12-3/TRBV12-4	NA	TRBJ2-2	CASSTRPLNTGELFF
TRBV5-1	TRBD2	TRBJ2-3	CASSSQPLSGRTDTQYF
TRBV2	TRBD2	TRBJ2-2	CASSAREVKGGELFF
TRBV20-1	NA	TRBJ2-3	CSATDYTDTQYF
TRBV27	TRBD2	TRBJ2-5	CASSPPLGRALSRETQYF
TRBV24-1	NA	TRBJ1-1	CATPLAGPNTEAFF
TRBV5-1	NA	TRBJ1-1	CASTKLPAVENTEAFF
TRBV5-1	NA	TRBJ1-1	CASSLFAGNTEAFF
TRBV7-9	TRBD2	TRBJ2-1	CASGPRMREDNEQFF
TRBV29-1	TRBD2	TRBJ2-1	CSVEERGSSYNEQFF
TRBV5-1	TRBD2	TRBJ2-7	CASTRTSGNPYEQYF
TRBV21-1	NA	TRBJ2-2	CASSKDPFWERRNTGELFF
TRBV6-2/TRBV6-3	TRBD2	TRBJ2-1	CASSPSGSSEQFF
TRBV6-2/TRBV6-3	NA	TRBJ2-5	CASSYWQTGETQYF
TRBV9	NA	TRBJ2-3	CASSVYTEVGGTDTQYF
TRBV27	NA	TRBJ1-5	CASSSLDLNQPQHF
TRBV20-1	NA	TRBJ2-7	CSARTTRTYEQYF
TRBV24-1	TRBD2	TRBJ2-5	CQKTSGKEETQYF
TRBV12-3/TRBV12-4	NA	TRBJ1-4	CASSFSRATNEKLFF
TRBV5-1	TRBD2	TRBJ2-2	CASSTWDYLTGELFF
TRBV6-1	NA	TRBJ1-5	CASSPRGDTISNQPQHF
TRBV19	TRBD2	TRBJ2-7	CASSRLAGLLYEQYF
TRBV20-1	TRBD2	TRBJ2-1	CSAGPSAGAANEQFF
TRBV20-1	NA	TRBJ1-2	CSARWRGGINGYTF
TRBV29-1	NA	TRBJ2-1	CSVLILGDEQFF